The rows below give T cell receptor beta chains drawn from one sample of a study of memory CD4+ T cells and cytomegalovirus serostatus. Clones were sequenced by immunoSEQ multiplex PCR, and TCRdb holds only the in-frame ones, with some missing. The profile covers some 48,000 clones, with under 80% appearing a single time and approximately 0.97% taken by the ten largest. The sample was memory CD4+ T cells from blood. The receptors originated from an adult in good health and CMV-seronegative. Each CDR3 is given with its conserved first and last residue. D genes are given only for firm matches. Clone sizes are given selectively: once, few, many, or a class where the clone is expanded.

TRBJ1-4	15	TRBD1	.	TRBV4-1	TGCGCCAGCAGCCAAGAGGCAGGGGGTAGGGAAAAACTGTTTTTT	CASSQEAGGREKLFF
TRBJ2-2	15	TRBD1	.	TRBV27	TGTGCCAGCAGATACGGGACAGATAAGCACGGGGAGCTGTTTTTT	CASRYGTDKHGELFF
TRBJ1-2	12	.	.	TRBV5-6	TGTGCCAGCAGCTTGGACGCGAGGGGCTACACCTTC	CASSLDARGYTF
TRBJ1-5	13	TRBD1	.	TRBV6-1	TGTGCCAGCAGTGGGACAGGGATCCAGCCCCAGCATTTT	CASSGTGIQPQHF
TRBJ2-1	16	TRBD1	.	TRBV4-1	TGCGCCAGCAGGCAACCGGGACAGAGCTCCTACAATGAGCAGTTCTTC	CASRQPGQSSYNEQFF
TRBJ2-2	14	.	.	TRBV7-2	TGTGCCAGCAGCCCCCCAGGGTGGCACCGGGAGCTGTTTTTT	CASSPPGWHRELFF
TRBJ2-6	19	TRBD1	.	TRBV7-2	TGTGCCAGCAGCTTGACCGGGACAGGGGCTGCTGTTGGGGCCAACGTCCTGACTTTC	CASSLTGTGAAVGANVLTF
TRBJ1-6	14	.	once	TRBV7-2	TGTGCCAGCGCCCACGATTCCCTCAGGCCCACCCTCCACTTT	CASAHDSLRPTLHF
TRBJ1-1	14	.	.	TRBV28	TGTGCCAGCAGTTTAGGGCGGGAACGAGGTGAAGCTTTCTTT	CASSLGRERGEAFF
TRBJ2-7	16	TRBD1	once	TRBV5-4	TGTGCCAGCAGCTTTAGGGACAGGGGATCGGGACACGAGCAGTACTTC	CASSFRDRGSGHEQYF
TRBJ1-1	11	.	few	TRBV20-1	TGCAGTGCTAGACCGGACTATGAAGCTTTCTTT	CSARPDYEAFF
TRBJ2-1	14	.	.	TRBV9	TGTGCCAGCAGCGTTCGTCCGGGGGCCTCTGAGCAGTTCTTC	CASSVRPGASEQFF
TRBJ2-5	14	.	few	TRBV4-2	TGTGCCAGCAGCCAAGGGGGGCCCCAAGAGACCCAGTACTTC	CASSQGGPQETQYF
TRBJ1-5	14	TRBD1	.	TRBV19	TGTGCCAGTAGGTCCCGGGACAGAAATCAGCCCCAGCATTTT	CASRSRDRNQPQHF
TRBJ2-3	13	.	.	TRBV6-6	TGTGCCAGCAGTTTGAACAGGGAGGGGACGCAGTATTTT	CASSLNREGTQYF
TRBJ2-3	13	TRBD2	once	TRBV7-3	TGTGCCAGCAGCAGCGGGGAATCAGATACGCAGTATTTT	CASSSGESDTQYF
TRBJ2-6	16	.	.	TRBV19	TGTGCCAGTAACCTTCCGGGCATCTCTGGGGCCAACGTCCTGACTTTC	CASNLPGISGANVLTF
TRBJ1-4	14	.	few	TRBV5-4	TGTGCCAGCAGCTTGGGCAGGGGTGGTGAAAAACTGTTTTTT	CASSLGRGGEKLFF
TRBJ1-1	12	.	.	TRBV19	TGTGCCAGTAAAAGGACGGGGACTGAAGCTTTCTTT	CASKRTGTEAFF
TRBJ2-1	12	.	once	TRBV7-2	TGTGCCAGCAGCTCGGACAGCAATGAGCAGTTCTTC	CASSSDSNEQFF
TRBJ2-5	12	.	.	TRBV5-6	TGTGCCAGCAGCTTAGGGGTAGAGACCCAGTACTTC	CASSLGVETQYF
TRBJ1-2	14	.	.	TRBV7-8	TGTGCCAGCAGCCCTAGTCGGGTTCTGGATGGCTACACCTTC	CASSPSRVLDGYTF
TRBJ2-3	13	.	.	TRBV19	TGTGCCAGTAGAGTGGGGAGCACAGATACGCAGTATTTT	CASRVGSTDTQYF
TRBJ1-5	13	.	.	TRBV9	TGTGCCAGCAGCAACGACCCGAATCAGCCCCAGCATTTT	CASSNDPNQPQHF